This T cell receptor beta chain was obtained from a study of blood T cell repertoires in COVID-19. V lost 6 bases to trimming and J lost 5 bases, with 22 bases between them. Germline CDR1 MNHEY, CDR2 SMNVEV (reference sequence). The CDR3 covers 16 residues. Here immunoSEQ multiplex PCR was the method, and the copy in TCRdb shows in-frame clones only, minus some. This sample has 360,000 or so clones, with over 80% found just once. V usage is TRBV27 and J usage is TRBJ2-5; D perhaps matches TRBD2 (5 bases). The sequencing sample was made of PBMCs or T cells enriched from blood (not recorded which). The sequence came from a woman between 45 and 65 years old who had recovered from COVID-19. In DNA form, the CDR3 reads TGTGCCAGCAGGCATTTAGGGTTTGAGGGCGCCGAGACCCAGTACTTC. The encoded protein is CASRHLGFEGAETQYF.